A single sample is the source of the 32 T cell receptor beta chains below, sequenced in a study of T cell repertoires in cytomegalovirus infection. Each CDR3 protein is one row after TCRdb ran MiXCR on the reads. The sample comprises around 450,000 distinct CDR3 sequences, 30% to 40% of which are singletons, and approximately 14% rests with the top ten. Input material: PBMCs. All receptors derive from a human donor in good health (CMV status not recorded). Some clones in this sample may be carry-over from other donors' samples.

The gene calls are TRBV18 and TRBJ2-7; no firm D call. This CDR3 has 15 amino acids. Germline V gene lookup returns CDR1 KGHSH and CDR2 LQKENI. V dropped 3 bases and J dropped 3 bases, with 15 bases sitting between them. The CDR3 is CASSPDPRAFYEQYF. In DNA form, the CDR3 reads TGTGCCAGCTCACCTGACCCCCGGGCATTCTACGAGCAGTACTTC.

This clonotype showed up just once. A read error is possible here, since a much larger clone lies one base away. This rearrangement joins TRBV4-3 to TRBJ1-5; a weak D match, TRBD1 (6 bases). Looked up from germline, CDR1 is LGHNA and CDR2 is YSLEER. The CDR3 is made up of 15 amino acids. CDR3 residues: CAISQVAGVNQPQHF. The CDR3 region has the DNA TGCGCCATCAGCCAAGTAGCAGGGGTCAATCAGCCCCAGCATTTT.

The chain uses TRBV28 and TRBJ2-7, with D perhaps matching TRBD2 (5 bases). CDR1 and CDR2 (germline): MDHEN, SYDVKM. V gave up 1 base and J gave up 1 base, with 17 bases separating them. This CDR3 is built from 17 residues. This CDR3 is CASSLSRTRVGSYEQYF. The CDR3 DNA follows: TGTGCCAGCAGTTTATCCCGTACGAGGGTGGGATCCTACGAGCAGTACTTC.

This clonotype turned up a few times. V is TRBV7-9 and J is TRBJ1-6, with 8 bases aligning to TRBD1. J lost 7 bases, V lost 6 bases, and 8 bases had no gene match. From germline, CDR1 is SEHNR and CDR2 FQNEAQ (reference sequence). The CDR3 is made up of 15 amino acids. The CDR3 sequence is CASRHGQGRNSPLHF. DNA of the CDR3: TGTGCCAGCAGACACGGACAGGGTCGAAATTCACCCCTCCACTTT.

The rearrangement uses TRBV2 and TRBJ2-1, with a tentative D call TRBD1 (6 bases). Germline V gene data show CDR1 as SNHLY and CDR2 as FYNNEI. The CDR3 runs 16 residues. The V gene lost 2 bases and the J gene lost 6 bases, with 17 bases spanning the gap. CDR3 nucleotides: TGTGCCAGCAGTGAATGGGGGCCCGTGGGTGGCAATGAGCAGTTCTTC. This translates into CASSEWGPVGGNEQFF.

The chain combines TRBV27 with TRBJ1-5; the D gene is possibly TRBD1 (6 bases). The CDR3 has 15 residues. The germline V gene encodes CDR1 MNHEY and CDR2 SMNVEV (reference sequence). Between the trimmed V and J ends, which lost 3 bases and 2 bases, there was a span of 11 bases. CDR3 residues: CASSLAGERNQPQHF. CDR3 coding DNA: TGTGCCAGCAGTTTGGCAGGGGAGCGCAATCAGCCCCAGCATTTT.

This clonotype was counted a few times. The chain carries TRBV20-1 and TRBJ1-5; 10 bases fit TRBD1. The CDR3 is made up of 14 amino acids. Germline lookup yields CDR1 DFQATT and CDR2 SNEGSKA (reference sequence). After removal of 5 bases from V and 3 bases from J, the junction contained 4 bases not matched to a gene. The CDR3 bases are TGCAGTGCTCGGGGACAGGGGAACAATCAGCCCCAGCATTTT. Its translation: CSARGQGNNQPQHF.

With regard to this clonotype: The CDR3 does not close with the conserved phenylalanine or tryptophan, likely indicating a read error. This chain connects TRBV6-6 to TRBJ2-1, with D possibly matching TRBD1 (5 bases). The CDR3 length is 16 residues. Germline V gene data show CDR1 as MNHNY and CDR2 as SVGAGI (reference sequence). V lost 6 bases, J lost 0 bases, and 15 bases lay in between. For the CDR3, the DNA is TGTGCCAGCAGAAAACAGGCAACCAGCTCCTACAATGAGCAGTTCTTA. This codes for CASRKQATSSYNEQFL.

The chain carries TRBV20-1 and TRBJ2-1; 10 bases fit TRBD2. The CDR3 extends over 16 amino acids. With V trimmed by 6 bases and J by 3 bases, 11 bases remained unmatched. CDR1 and CDR2 (germline): DFQATT, SNEGSKA (reference sequence). Here the CDR3 DNA reads TGCAGTGCCCACGCCCTAGCGGGGGCAGACTACAATGAGCAGTTCTTC. Protein product: CSAHALAGADYNEQFF.

The chain carries TRBV29-1 and TRBJ1-2; TRBD1 aligns across 7 bases. Trimming at V came to 6 bases and at J to 5 bases, leaving 9 bases not matched to a gene. Germline CDR1 and CDR2: SQVTM and ANQGSEA. This CDR3 region has 13 residues. CDR3 sequence (DNA): TGCAGCGTCGGGGGACAGTTCTCTTATGGCTACACCTTC. Translating it yields CSVGGQFSYGYTF.

The sample holds a few counts of this clonotype. The chain has TRBV12-3 or TRBV12-4 and TRBJ1-2, with a possible D match to TRBD1 (5 bases). The germline V and J ends were trimmed by 6 bases and 4 bases, with 21 bases remaining between them. The CDR3 sequence is 16 residues long. The CDR3 nucleotides are TGTGCCAGCAGACCGCAACAGGAGGGGTGGTTCTATGGCTACACCTTC. It encodes CASRPQQEGWFYGYTF.

This clonotype was seen ten or more times. This chain joins TRBV2 and TRBJ2-5; D is unresolved. V shed 3 bases and J shed 0 bases, with 5 bases lying between them. This CDR3 comprises 13 residues. The germline CDR1 and CDR2 sequences are SNHLY and FYNNEI. The CDR3 loop is CASSERHQETQYF. The CDR3 DNA is TGTGCCAGCAGTGAGCGGCACCAAGAGACCCAGTACTTC.

This clonotype was picked up a small number of times. V usage is TRBV4-3 and J usage is TRBJ2-7; no clear D. Germline V gene data show CDR1 as LGHNA and CDR2 as YSLEER. The V gene lost 0 bases and the J gene lost 3 bases, with 6 bases spanning the gap. The CDR3 length is 13 residues. CDR3 sequence: CASSQEWGYEQYF. Here the CDR3 DNA reads TGCGCCAGCAGCCAAGAATGGGGCTACGAGCAGTACTTC.

This clonotype has just a few counts. V is TRBV6-1 and J is TRBJ1-1, with D perhaps matching TRBD1 (5 bases). V lost 6 bases, J lost 1 base, and 15 bases lay in between. The CDR3 extends over 15 amino acids. Germline V gene lookup returns CDR1 MNHNS and CDR2 SASEGT. CDR3 protein: CASSRPGTANTEAFF. Here the CDR3 DNA reads TGTGCCAGCAGCCGTCCCGGGACGGCGAACACTGAAGCTTTCTTT.

The rearrangement links TRBV19 to TRBJ1-1; TRBD1 is a possible D gene (5 bases). V shed 7 bases and J shed 1 base, with 22 bases lying between them. The CDR3 has 17 amino acids. In germline, CDR1 is LNHDA, CDR2 SQIVND (reference sequence). The CDR3 here is CASTGLRDAWGNTEAFF. In DNA, the CDR3 is TGTGCCAGTACCGGGCTAAGGGACGCCTGGGGGAACACTGAAGCTTTCTTT.

This chain connects TRBV15 to TRBJ1-4, with 9 nucleotides matching TRBD1. This CDR3 has 15 residues. J lost 5 bases, V lost 3 bases, and 4 bases had no gene match. The germline V gene has CDR1 LNHNV and CDR2 YYDKDF (reference sequence). The chain's CDR3 is CATSSRTGVNEKLFF. CDR3 coding DNA: TGTGCCACCAGCAGCCGGACAGGGGTAAATGAAAAACTGTTTTTT.

The J gene is TRBJ2-5, the V gene TRBV11-1; TRBD2 agrees at 10 bases. This CDR3 comprises 16 residues. In germline, CDR1 is SGHAT, CDR2 FQDESV (reference sequence). With V trimmed by 5 bases and J by 4 bases, 10 bases remained unmatched. The CDR3 DNA reads as TGTGCCAGCAGCAACCTAGCGGGGGAAGTAAGAGAGACCCAGTACTTC. It encodes CASSNLAGEVRETQYF.

In its sample, this clonotype was seen a few times. The rearrangement uses TRBV19 and TRBJ2-1; D is tentatively TRBD1 or TRBD2 (5 bases each). This CDR3 comprises 14 residues. Deletions cut 5 bases from V and 10 bases from J, with 18 bases between. The germline gives CDR1 LNHDA, CDR2 SQIVND (reference sequence). The CDR3 DNA reads as TGTGCCAGTAGTCCCGGGACGGCTTTCGGAGAGCAGTTCTTC. Translating it yields CASSPGTAFGEQFF. The variable domain in full, completed from reference TRBV19 and TRBJ2-1, reads DGGITQSPKYLFRKEGQNVTLSCEQNLNHDAMYWYRQDPGQGLRLIYYSQIVNDFQKGDIAEGYSVSREKKESFPLTVTSAQKNPTAFYLCASSPGTAFGEQFFGPGTRLTVL.

This clonotype showed up many times. This chain uses TRBV6-5 with TRBJ2-3, with 9 bases aligning to TRBD2. V shed 6 bases and J 7 bases; nucleotides not matched to a gene: 11. Germline lookup yields CDR1 MNHEY and CDR2 SVGAGI. The CDR3 loop spans 15 amino acids. CDR3 sequence: CASSPLLAGSNTQYF. CDR3 nucleotides: TGTGCCAGCAGCCCCCTTCTAGCGGGGTCTAATACGCAGTATTTT.

This clonotype was detected ten times or more. The CDR3 nucleotides read TGTGCCAGCAGTGAAGGCAGGAATTCACCCCTCCACTTT. As protein: CASSEGRNSPLHF. The chain employs TRBV2 and TRBJ1-6; the D is unclear. V was clipped by 1 base and J by 7 bases, with 5 bases between them. The CDR3 has 13 residues. Germline loops: CDR1 SNHLY, CDR2 FYNNEI.

This rearrangement joins TRBV25-1 to TRBJ2-5; 10 positions agree with TRBD2. CDR1 is MGHDK and CDR2 is SYGVNS in the germline V gene. This CDR3 has 14 residues. Trimming at V came to 5 bases and at J to 5 bases, leaving 5 bases not matched to a gene. The CDR3 bases are TGTGCCAGCAGTACTAGCGGGGTGGGGGAGACCCAGTACTTC. Translating gives CASSTSGVGETQYF.

The rearrangement uses TRBV5-8 and TRBJ1-4; a possible D gene is TRBD1 (6 bases). Germline V gives CDR1 SGHTS, CDR2 YDEGEE. This CDR3 has 15 amino acids. Trimming removed 4 bases at V and 2 bases at J, with 12 bases between. The CDR3 region is CASSGWRGTNEKLFF. As DNA, the CDR3 is TGTGCCAGCAGCGGCTGGAGGGGGACTAATGAAAAACTGTTTTTT.

In regard to this clonotype: Since a much larger clone is just one base distant, this may be a read error. The V and J genes are TRBV12-3 or TRBV12-4 and TRBJ2-1, with TRBD2 identical over 11 bases. The J call may be in error: the DNA end matches TRBJ2-7 better. This CDR3 region has 18 residues. Here the CDR3 DNA reads TGTGCCAGCAGTTTAGTGTCTAGCGGGGGGACTTCCTACAATGAGCAGTACTTC. It specifies CASSLVSSGGTSYNEQYF.

This clonotype was observed at least ten times. The rearrangement links TRBV7-8 to TRBJ2-7; possibly TRBD1 for D (5 bases). CDR1 and CDR2 from the germline V gene are SGHVS and FQNEAQ. Trimming stripped 3 bases from V and 3 bases from J, with 15 bases between. This CDR3 region has 15 residues. This CDR3 reads CASSFTAGDSYEQYF. Here the CDR3 DNA reads TGTGCCAGCAGCTTTACGGCCGGAGACAGCTACGAGCAGTACTTC.

In its sample, this clonotype was seen many times. The chain employs TRBV7-8 and TRBJ2-7; D is tentatively TRBD1 or TRBD2 (6 bases each). The V gene lost 6 bases and the J gene lost 0 bases, with 18 bases spanning the gap. The CDR3 sequence is 16 residues long. Germline-derived CDR1 and CDR2 are SGHVS and FQNEAQ. This CDR3 reads CASSPNRAGNSYEQYF. The DNA for the CDR3 is TGTGCCAGCAGTCCTAACAGGGCGGGAAACTCCTACGAGCAGTACTTC.

This clonotype was seen repeatedly, ten times or more. V is TRBV7-2 and J is TRBJ2-7; D is uncertain. The CDR3 runs 13 residues. V was trimmed by 3 bases and J by 3 bases, leaving 9 bases between them. Looked up from germline, CDR1 is SGHTA and CDR2 is FQGNSA. CDR3 in amino acids: CASSFSPRYEQYF. CDR3 DNA sequence: TGTGCCAGCAGCTTCTCTCCGCGCTACGAGCAGTACTTC.

Comments on this clonotype: Because it lacks the conserved phenylalanine or tryptophan at the end, this CDR3 is likely a read error. V gene TRBV6-6 combines with J gene TRBJ2-7, with 8 bases fitting TRBD2. CDR3 length equals 15 residues. V shed 2 bases, J shed 2 bases, and the junction held 5 bases outside the gene matches. The V gene's germline CDR1 is MNHNY and CDR2 SVGAGI (reference sequence). CDR3 DNA: TGTGCCAGCAGTTACGGCGGGGGGCTCGCCTACGAGCAGTACTTA. This sequence encodes CASSYGGGLAYEQYL.

This rearrangement joins TRBV25-1 to TRBJ2-7; 7 positions agree with TRBD1. V was clipped by 5 bases and J by 0 bases; unmatched bases: 10. Germline loops: CDR1 MGHDK, CDR2 SYGVNS. The CDR3 is made up of 16 amino acids. CDR3 protein: CASSSILRTGSYEQYF. CDR3 in DNA: TGTGCCAGCAGTTCAATCCTCCGGACAGGCTCCTACGAGCAGTACTTC.

This clonotype was observed at least ten times. The chain has TRBV11-2 and TRBJ2-1; 8 bases are a match to TRBD1. J lost 4 bases, V lost 1 base, and 9 bases had no gene match. From germline, CDR1 is SGHAT and CDR2 FQNNGV. The CDR3 has 17 amino acids. In DNA, the CDR3 is TGTGCCAGCAGCTTAGGGCTATGGACAGGGATTTACAATGAGCAGTTCTTC. This sequence encodes CASSLGLWTGIYNEQFF.

This clonotype has a count of ten or more. This rearrangement joins TRBV7-6 to TRBJ2-1, with a possible D match to TRBD2 (7 bases). Trimming took off 1 base at V and 0 bases at J, with 13 bases between the two ends. This CDR3 contains 17 residues. Germline-derived CDR1 and CDR2 are SGHVS and FNYEAQ. This chain's CDR3 is CASSLGAGANSYNEQFF. The CDR3 bases are TGTGCCAGCAGCTTAGGGGCGGGGGCTAACTCCTACAATGAGCAGTTCTTC.

This clonotype was seen only a few times. The chain recombines TRBV12-3 or TRBV12-4 with TRBJ1-2, with D tentatively TRBD1 (5 bases). Trimming stripped 6 bases from V and 4 bases from J, with 12 bases between. The CDR3 consists of 13 residues. CDR3 bases: TGTGCCAGCAGCACAGGCAAAGTCTATGGCTACACCTTC. Amino acid sequence: CASSTGKVYGYTF.

This clonotype was observed a handful of times. This chain uses TRBV7-9 with TRBJ1-1; D is unresolved. From germline, CDR1 is SEHNR and CDR2 FQNEAQ (reference sequence). The CDR3 covers 11 residues. V lost 2 bases and J 6 bases, leaving 4 bases between the germline ends. CDR3 sequence: CASSLYPEAFF. The CDR3 bases are TGTGCCAGCAGCTTATACCCTGAAGCTTTCTTT.